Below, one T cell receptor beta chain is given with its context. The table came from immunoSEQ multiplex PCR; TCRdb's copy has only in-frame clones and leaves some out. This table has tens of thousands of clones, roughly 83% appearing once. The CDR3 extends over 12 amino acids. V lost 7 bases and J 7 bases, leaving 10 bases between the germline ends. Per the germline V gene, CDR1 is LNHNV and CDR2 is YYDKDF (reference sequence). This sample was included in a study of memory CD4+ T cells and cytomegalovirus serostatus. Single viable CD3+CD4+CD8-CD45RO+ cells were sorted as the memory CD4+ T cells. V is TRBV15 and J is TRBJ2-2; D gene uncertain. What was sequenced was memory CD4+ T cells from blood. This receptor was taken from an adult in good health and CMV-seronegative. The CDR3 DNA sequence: TGTGCCACCACCTTAGGAGTCGGGGAGCTGTTTTTT. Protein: CATTLGVGELFF.